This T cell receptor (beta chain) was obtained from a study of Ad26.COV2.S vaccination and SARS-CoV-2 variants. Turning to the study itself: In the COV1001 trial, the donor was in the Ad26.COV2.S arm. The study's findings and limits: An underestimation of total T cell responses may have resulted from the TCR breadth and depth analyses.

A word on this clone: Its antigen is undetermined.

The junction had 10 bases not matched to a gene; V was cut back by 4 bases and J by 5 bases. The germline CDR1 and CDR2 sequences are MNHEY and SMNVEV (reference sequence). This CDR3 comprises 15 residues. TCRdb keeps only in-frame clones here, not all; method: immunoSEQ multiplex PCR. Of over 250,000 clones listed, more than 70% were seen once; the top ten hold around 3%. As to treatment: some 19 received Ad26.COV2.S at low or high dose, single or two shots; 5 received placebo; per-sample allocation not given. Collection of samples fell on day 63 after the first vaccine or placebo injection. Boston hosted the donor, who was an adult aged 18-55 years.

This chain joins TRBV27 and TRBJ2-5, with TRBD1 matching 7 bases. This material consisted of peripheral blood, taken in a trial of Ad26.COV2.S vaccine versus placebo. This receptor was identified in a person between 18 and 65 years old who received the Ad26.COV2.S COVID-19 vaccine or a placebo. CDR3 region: CASSSDRSRFETQYF. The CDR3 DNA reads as TGTGCCAGCAGTTCGGACAGGTCACGATTTGAGACCCAGTACTTC.